This TCR beta chain was identified during a study of blood T cell repertoires in COVID-19 (dated by TCRdb to between 2020 and 2021). General notes on the study: Collaborator samples came from the United States, Italy and Spain and covered acute and convalescent phases of COVID-19. The prospective study material was composed of cDNA or gDNA derived from T cells, B-cell-depleted T cells, or PBMCs. The dataset comprised deeply sampled blood TCRbeta repertoires from subjects exposed to, actively infected with, or recovered from COVID-19. The repertoires were made available in a free public database intended to serve as a resource for research on the immune response to SARS-CoV-2. Samples came from the ongoing ImmuneRACE study (first 160 participants) plus 1,254 subjects from 6 global collaborators. Sample metadata almost always included a de-identified subject ID, COVID-19 status, age in years and sex. Where available, HLA class I and class II types were taken from metadata supplied by the sample provider and were not determined by assay-based typing.

TCRbeta CDR3 regions were amplified from genomic DNA using the immunoSEQ Assay, a bias-controlled multiplex PCR. As for how the authors treated the data: Nucleated cell counts per sample were estimated from amplification of reference gene primers within the assay. Sequence reads were collapsed and filtered to measure the absolute abundance of every unique TCRbeta CDR3 rearrangement. For each sample, productive Simpson clonality was calculated as the square root of Simpson's diversity index across productive rearrangements. TCRdb obtained this table from immuneACCESS and retained in-frame rearrangements with V and J assigned. These tables miss some clones; where compared with another copy, unresolved V genes account for less than half of the shortfall, and the remainder is unexplained. Clone size and V and J calls were adopted from that table, with D and trimming inferred from the DNA. Recorded for this sample are around 220,000 clones; around nine tenths of them occurred a single time. The ten largest clones represent 1.5% to 2% of the sample.

General conclusions and limits of the study: The quantity of clinical and demographic metadata differed by source and by participant and was supplied without curation.

Participants in the prospective study were aged 18 to 89 years, lived in 20 to 25 United States geographic areas, and enrolled through a virtual design. In the prospective study, participants were assigned to cohorts based on the clinical history participants reported in a screening survey and a study questionnaire. ImmuneRACE Cohort 3 recovered participants were defined by two consecutive negative NP/OP PCR tests, healthcare professional clearance, or symptom resolution. In the prospective study, whole blood, serum and a nasopharyngeal or oropharyngeal swab were collected from each participant by mobile phlebotomists. Prospective study participants could optionally give additional blood draws and questionnaires over an approximately two-month period. Before DNA extraction, blood samples from the prospective study were shipped at room temperature or frozen. As concerns this clone: Its antigen target is currently unknown. It has no much larger one-base neighbor in the sample; base qualities were not kept.

According to the germline V gene (reference sequence), CDR1 reads SGHNT and CDR2 reads YYREEE. The germline ends are 17 bases apart after V is trimmed by 4 bases and J by 3 bases. Counted from cysteine to phenylalanine, this CDR3 has 16 amino acids. Only the CDR3 DNA is retained, 48 bases long and in frame from the first base. In this chain, TRBV5-4 is recombined with TRBJ1-5; TRBD1 is a weak D gene call, 5 bases matching. Specimen: PBMCs or T cells enriched from blood (not recorded which). The clonotype was recovered from a young woman who had recovered from COVID-19. The CDR3 region has the sequence CASSGASGIDNQPQHF. The bases are TGTGCCAGCAGCGGGGCCTCGGGCATCGACAATCAGCCCCAGCATTTT.